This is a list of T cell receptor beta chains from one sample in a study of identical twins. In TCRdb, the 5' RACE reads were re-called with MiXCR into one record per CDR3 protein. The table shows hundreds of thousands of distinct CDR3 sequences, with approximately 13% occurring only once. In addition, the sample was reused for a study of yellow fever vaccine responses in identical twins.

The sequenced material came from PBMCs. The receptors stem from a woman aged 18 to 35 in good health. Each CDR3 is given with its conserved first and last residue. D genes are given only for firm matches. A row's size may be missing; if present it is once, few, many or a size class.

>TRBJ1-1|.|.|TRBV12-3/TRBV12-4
TGTGCCACCACGTTTTCGGCTACAGGTTCTGAAGCTTTCTTT
CATTFSATGSEAFF
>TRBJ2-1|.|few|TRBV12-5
TGTGCTAGTGGTTTCCTGAGTCAGCCTCTACTTGAAGAGCAGTTCTTC
CASGFLSQPLLEEQFF
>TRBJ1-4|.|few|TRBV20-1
TGCAGTGCCAGTAACACAGCAACTAATGAAAAACTGTTTTTT
CSASNTATNEKLFF
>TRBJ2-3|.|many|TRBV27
TGTGCCAGCAGTTTATCTCGAGAGGCAGGGGACACAGATACGCAGTATTTT
CASSLSREAGDTDTQYF
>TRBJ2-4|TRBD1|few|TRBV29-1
TGCAGCGTTGAAGACCGGGACAGGGGCAACATTCAGTACTTC
CSVEDRDRGNIQYF
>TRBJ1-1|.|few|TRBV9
TGTGCCAGCAGCGCCGCACTTATAGGGACTGAAGCTTTCTTT
CASSAALIGTEAFF
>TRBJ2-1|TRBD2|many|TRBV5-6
TGTGCCAGCAGCTGGTCTAGCGGGAGGCCCGAGCAGTTCTTC
CASSWSSGRPEQFF
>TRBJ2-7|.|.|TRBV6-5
TGTGCCAGCAGAAGTATAGTCTCCGAGCAGTACTTC
CASRSIVSEQYF
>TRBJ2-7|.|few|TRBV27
TGTGCCAGCTCAACGTCGTGGGGGCCCTACGAGCAGTACTTC
CASSTSWGPYEQYF
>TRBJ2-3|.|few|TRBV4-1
TGCGCCAGCAGCCAATTCCGGACAGATAGCACAGATACGCAGTATTTT
CASSQFRTDSTDTQYF
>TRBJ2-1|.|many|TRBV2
TGTGCCACCCTAAACAATGAGCAGTTCTTC
CATLNNEQFF
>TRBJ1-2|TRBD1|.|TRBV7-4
TGTGCCAGCAGCTTAGGGGACAGCACTAACTATGGCTACACCTTC
CASSLGDSTNYGYTF
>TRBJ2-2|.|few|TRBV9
TGTGCCAGCAGCAAACACATAAACACCGGGGAGCTGTTTTTT
CASSKHINTGELFF
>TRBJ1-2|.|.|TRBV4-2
TGTGCCAGCAGCCAAGAGGCAGGCCCTAACTATGGCTACACCTTC
CASSQEAGPNYGYTF
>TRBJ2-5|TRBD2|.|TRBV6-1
TGTGCCAGCACCCACCTCATAACGGGGGGTCAAGAGACCCAGTACTTC
CASTHLITGGQETQYF
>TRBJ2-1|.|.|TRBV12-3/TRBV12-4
TGTGCCAGCAGTTTAGCGGGGACCATCTGGAATTCCTACAATGAGCAGTTCTTC
CASSLAGTIWNSYNEQFF
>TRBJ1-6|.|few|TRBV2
TGTGCCAGTAGGGGTTCGGATTCACCCCTCCACTTT
CASRGSDSPLHF
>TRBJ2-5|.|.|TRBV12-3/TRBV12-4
TGTGCCAGCAGTTATTGGGCCCAACGAGGTATGGAGACCCAGTACTTC
CASSYWAQRGMETQYF
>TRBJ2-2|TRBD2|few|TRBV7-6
TGTGCCAGCAGCTTGGGGACTAGCGGGGTTACCGGGGAGCTGTTTTTT
CASSLGTSGVTGELFF
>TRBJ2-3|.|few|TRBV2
TGTGCCAGCAAACCGACAGTCAACACAGATACGCAGTATTTT
CASKPTVNTDTQYF
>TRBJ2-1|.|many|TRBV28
TGTGCCAGCACCAATTACAATGAGCAGTTCTTC
CASTNYNEQFF
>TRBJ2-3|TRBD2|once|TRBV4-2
TGTGCCAGCAGCCAAAGGCCCCTACGAGCGGGGGGGCTGGACACAGATACGCAGTATTTT
CASSQRPLRAGGLDTDTQYF
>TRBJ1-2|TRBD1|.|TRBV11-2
TGTGCCAGCAGACCCAACCAGGACAGGGGGTACTATGGCTACACCTTC
CASRPNQDRGYYGYTF
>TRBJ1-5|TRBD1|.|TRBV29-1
TGCAGCGTCTCGACAGGGTTGGAGAATCAGCCCCAGCATTTT
CSVSTGLENQPQHF
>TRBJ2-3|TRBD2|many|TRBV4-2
TGTGCCAGCAAACGCGGGACTAACGATCTCGTCGATACGCAGTATTTT
CASKRGTNDLVDTQYF
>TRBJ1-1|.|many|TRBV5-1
TGCGCCAGCAGCTTGGGGGTCGGGTCCCTGAACACTGAAGCTTTCTTT
CASSLGVGSLNTEAFF
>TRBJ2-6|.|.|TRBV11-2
TGTGCCAGCAGCTTAGAGGCCGTCACCTCCTCTGGGGCCAACGTCCTGACTTTC
CASSLEAVTSSGANVLTF
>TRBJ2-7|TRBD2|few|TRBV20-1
TGCAGTGCTAGATTCCTAGCGGGAGATGGGGCGTTAGACGAGCAGTACTTC
CSARFLAGDGALDEQYF
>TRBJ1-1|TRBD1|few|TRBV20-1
TGCAGTGCTCAGGACCCGACAGGGGGACTGAACACTGAAGCTTTCTTT
CSAQDPTGGLNTEAFF
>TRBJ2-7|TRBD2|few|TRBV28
TGTGCCAGTTTCCCTAGCGGCTTATCCTACGAGCAGTACTTC
CASFPSGLSYEQYF
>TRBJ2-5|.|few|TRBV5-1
TGCGCCAGCAGCTTGAGCTTGGGACTGCAAGAGACCCAGTACTTC
CASSLSLGLQETQYF
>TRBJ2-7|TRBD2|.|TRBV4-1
TGCGCCAGCAGCCACCACGGACAAGCCCAGCGGGGGGGAGAGCAGTACTTC
CASSHHGQAQRGGEQYF
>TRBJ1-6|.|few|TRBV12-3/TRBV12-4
TGTGCCAGCACCCGCCGGCAGGGACCCTCACCCCTCCACTTT
CASTRRQGPSPLHF
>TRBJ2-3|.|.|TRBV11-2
TGTGCCAGCAGCTTAAAGAGATCTAGCACAGATACGCAGTATTTT
CASSLKRSSTDTQYF
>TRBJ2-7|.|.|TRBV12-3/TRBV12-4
TGTGCCAGCAGTTTAGGGGCTGGGGCGAGGAGGTTGGACGAGCAGTACTTC
CASSLGAGARRLDEQYF
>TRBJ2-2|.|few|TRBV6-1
TGTGCCAGCATCCCCGTTGGTGGGATGGGAGGGGAGCTGTTTTTT
CASIPVGGMGGELFF
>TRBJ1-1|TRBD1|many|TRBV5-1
TGCGCCAGCAGGCCGCGACAGGGGGGCACTGAAGCTTTCTTT
CASRPRQGGTEAFF
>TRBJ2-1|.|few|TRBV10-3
TGTGCCATCAGTGAGTCGATTTTCTCCTACAATGAGCAGTTCTTC
CAISESIFSYNEQFF
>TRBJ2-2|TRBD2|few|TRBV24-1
TGTGCCACCAGTGACCGGGGACTAGCGGAAGCTGACGGGGAGCTGTTTTTT
CATSDRGLAEADGELFF
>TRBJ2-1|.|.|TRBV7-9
TGTGCCAGCAGCTTAAGATTTGGGGGCGGTTTGTACAATGAGCAGTTCTTC
CASSLRFGGGLYNEQFF
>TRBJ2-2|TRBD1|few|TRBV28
TGTGCCAGCAGTTTCGGGACAGTTAGCGGGGAGCTGTTTTTT
CASSFGTVSGELFF
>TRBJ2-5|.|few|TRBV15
TGTGCCACCAGCAGAGCGGACAGCCCATGGACCCAGTACTTC
CATSRADSPWTQYF
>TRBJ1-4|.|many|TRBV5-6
TGTGCCAGCAGCTTGGCTCAGGGTAATGAAAAACTGTTTTTT
CASSLAQGNEKLFF
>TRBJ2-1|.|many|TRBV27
TGTGCCAGCAGTTCTGTGAGGGGGAACAATGAGCAGTTCTTC
CASSSVRGNNEQFF
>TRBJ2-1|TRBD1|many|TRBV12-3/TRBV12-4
TGTGCCAGCAGTCTCGGACAGGGAGGCCTCTGGGATGAGCAGTTCTTC
CASSLGQGGLWDEQFF
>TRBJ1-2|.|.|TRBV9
TGTGCCAGCAGCGCGTTCCTGACGGCGACCCCTAACTATGGCTACACCTTC
CASSAFLTATPNYGYTF
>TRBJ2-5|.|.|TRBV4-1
TGCGCCAGCAGCCGGAGGAGCGCGACCCAAGAGACCCAGTACTTC
CASSRRSATQETQYF
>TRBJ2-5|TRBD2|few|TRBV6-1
TGTGCCAGCGGGACTAGCGGGGGGTTGCGGGAGACCCAGTACTTC
CASGTSGGLRETQYF
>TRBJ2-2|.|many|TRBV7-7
TGTGCCAGCAGCTTGGGGCTGGGGTCCGGGGAGCTGTTTTTT
CASSLGLGSGELFF
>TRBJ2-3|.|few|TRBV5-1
TGCGCCAGCAGACAGGGATCAGATACGCAGTATTTT
CASRQGSDTQYF
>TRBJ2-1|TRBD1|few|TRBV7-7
TGTGCCAGCAGCCCGGGACAGGGGGCGATGAATGAGCAGTTCTTC
CASSPGQGAMNEQFF
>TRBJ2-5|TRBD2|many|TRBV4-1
TGTGCCAGCAGCCAGCTAGCGGGGGGGCCCCAAGAGACCCAGTACTTC
CASSQLAGGPQETQYF
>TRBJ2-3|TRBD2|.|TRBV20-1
TGCAGTGCCACGACTAGCGGGGGGATTTCAGATACGCAGTATTTT
CSATTSGGISDTQYF
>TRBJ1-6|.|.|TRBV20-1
TGCAGTGCTTATCAGATGGCAGGGGCCCTCCACTTT
CSAYQMAGALHF
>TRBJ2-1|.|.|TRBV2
TGTGCCAGCAGTGATCGACTAACCAATGAGCAGTTCTTC
CASSDRLTNEQFF
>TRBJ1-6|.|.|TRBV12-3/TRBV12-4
TGTGCCAGCAGTTTGGGGGTTACGAATTCACCCCTCCACTTT
CASSLGVTNSPLHF
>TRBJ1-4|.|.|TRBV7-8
TGTGCCAGCAGCTTAGTCAGGGATAATAATGAAAAACTGTTTTTT
CASSLVRDNNEKLFF
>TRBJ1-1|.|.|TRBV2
TGTGCCAGCAGGGAAACAGGGTTCACTGAAGCTTTCTTT
CASRETGFTEAFF
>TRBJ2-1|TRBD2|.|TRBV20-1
TGCAGTGCTAGAGTTCAGCGAGCGGGAGGCAATGAGCAGTTCTTC
CSARVQRAGGNEQFF